Below are 23 T cell receptor beta chains sequenced from a single sample in a study of vaccination effects on CD4 cells after COVID-19. Here immunoSEQ multiplex PCR was the method, and the copy in TCRdb shows in-frame clones only, minus some. The table shows tens of thousands of clones, with about 80% occurring only once. Antigens for these TCRs are unknown. Sequencing followed a ViraFEST assay step that expanded antigen-specific CD4+ T cells with viral peptide pools. It was after more than nine days of culture that CD4+ T cells were isolated. Participants each got two BNT162b2 or mRNA-1273 vaccine doses. The source was CD4+ T cells from PBMCs cultured with HCoV-OC43 spike peptides, collected after COVID-19 vaccination. The subset was: HCoV-OC43 spike overlapping peptide pool stimulation. The receptor source for this set is a human donor who received a COVID-19 vaccine.

The CDR3 bases are TGCGCCAGCAGGGGGCTGGGACAGGCACCAGGTGGCTACACCTTC. Translation: CASRGLGQAPGGYTF. This chain uses TRBV4-1 with TRBJ1-2; 8 bases fit TRBD1. Per the germline V gene, CDR1 is MGHRA and CDR2 is YSYEKL. The CDR3 is made up of 15 amino acids. Losses at the gene ends were 6 bases for V and 7 bases for J; bases not matched to a gene: 13.

The gene calls are TRBV4-1 and TRBJ1-3; 10 bases line up with TRBD1. This CDR3 comprises 18 residues. V shed 4 bases, J shed 7 bases, and the junction held 16 bases outside the gene matches. Per the germline V gene, CDR1 is MGHRA and CDR2 is YSYEKL. The CDR3 spells CASSRTGTGVSLSNTIYF. The CDR3 DNA sequence: TGCGCCAGCAGCCGAACCGGGACAGGGGTATCTCTCTCGAACACCATATATTTT.

In this sample, this clone turned up a few times. The V and J genes are TRBV5-4 and TRBJ2-1; D is ambiguous. CDR1 SGHNT and CDR2 YYREEE come from the germline V gene (reference sequence). The CDR3 sequence is 14 residues long. The germline V and J ends were trimmed by 0 bases and 0 bases, with 4 bases remaining between them. The CDR3 is CASSLVDSYNEQFF. The CDR3 region has the DNA TGTGCCAGCAGCTTGGTGGACTCCTACAATGAGCAGTTCTTC.

The J gene is TRBJ1-4, the V gene TRBV6-1; 10 positions agree with TRBD1. J gave up 4 bases and V 4 bases, and 6 bases lay outside the gene matches. This CDR3 is built from 16 residues. Germline CDR1 is MNHNS and CDR2 is SASEGT. The CDR3 DNA is TGTGCCAGCAGTGCAGGACAGGGGGGAGTTAATGAAAAACTGTTTTTT. Translating gives CASSAGQGGVNEKLFF.

The chain combines TRBV28 with TRBJ1-5; possibly TRBD1 for D (6 bases). The V and J ends lost 2 bases and 7 bases respectively, with 15 bases between them. The CDR3 consists of 15 residues. In germline, CDR1 is MDHEN, CDR2 SYDVKM. The CDR3 loop reads CASSLPDRSKQPQHF. CDR3 coding DNA: TGTGCCAGCAGTTTACCCGACAGGTCCAAACAGCCCCAGCATTTT. The whole variable domain, remainder taken from reference TRBV28 and TRBJ1-5, is DVKVTQSSRYLVKRTGEKVFLECVQDMDHENMFWYRQDPGLGLRLIYFSYDVKMKEKGDIPEGYSVSREKKERFSLILESASTNQTSMYLCASSLPDRSKQPQHFGDGTRLSIL.

The chain carries TRBV5-6 and TRBJ1-5; D uncertain. The CDR3 consists of 14 residues. The V and J ends lost 4 bases and 1 base respectively, with 9 bases between them. Germline CDR1 is SGHDT and CDR2 is YYEEEE. The CDR3 nucleotides read TGTGCCAGCAGCGCTTCCGGAAGCAATCAGCCCCAGCATTTT. Protein sequence: CASSASGSNQPQHF.

A few counts support this clone. The rearrangement uses TRBV4-1 and TRBJ1-2; D remains ambiguous. Germline assignment: CDR1 MGHRA and CDR2 YSYEKL. This CDR3 comprises 14 residues. The V gene lost 1 base and the J gene lost 6 bases, with 12 bases spanning the gap. The CDR3 DNA follows: TGCGCCAGCAGCCAAGTAGGGTGGGTCGATGGCTACACCTTC. Translating gives CASSQVGWVDGYTF.

This clone was detected only a few times. V and J are TRBV12-3 or TRBV12-4 and TRBJ1-6; D remains ambiguous. The V end was cut by 0 bases, the J end by 10 bases, with 7 bases between. The CDR3 runs to 13 residues. In DNA, the CDR3 is TGTGCCAGCAGTTTAGCGCGGCAGTCACCCCTCCACTTT. Residues: CASSLARQSPLHF.

This chain uses TRBV2 with TRBJ2-5; no clear D. This CDR3 comprises 16 residues. The V and J ends lost 5 bases and 5 bases respectively, with 21 bases between them. From germline, CDR1 is SNHLY and CDR2 FYNNEI. The CDR3 is CASSRRQTRLGETQYF. The CDR3 nucleotides read TGTGCCAGCAGTAGGCGCCAGACGCGCCTGGGGGAGACCCAGTACTTC. The whole variable domain, remainder taken from reference TRBV2 and TRBJ2-5, is EPEVTQTPSHQVTQMGQEVILRCVPISNHLYFYWYRQILGQKVEFLVSFYNNEISEKSEIFDDQFSVERPDGSNFTLKIRSTKLEDSAMYFCASSRRQTRLGETQYFGPGTRLLVL.

The rearrangement links TRBV6-5 to TRBJ1-2; D gene unclear. Germline lookup yields CDR1 MNHEY and CDR2 SVGAGI. The CDR3 has 13 residues. Trimming took off 5 bases at V and 2 bases at J, with 9 bases between the two ends. The chain's CDR3 is CASSRDKNYGYTF. In DNA, the CDR3 is TGTGCCAGCAGTCGAGACAAGAACTATGGCTACACCTTC.

This clone has a handful of counts. The chain is built from TRBV3-1 (or the pseudogene TRBV3-2) and TRBJ2-7; D not resolved. Germline V lookup: CDR1 LGHDT, CDR2 YNNKEL (reference sequence). The V end was cut by 0 bases, the J end by 0 bases, with 6 bases between. The CDR3 length is 14 residues. CDR3 protein: CASSQDGSSYEQYV. Here the CDR3 DNA reads TGTGCCAGCAGCCAAGACGGTAGCTCCTACGAGCAGTACGTC.

The V gene is TRBV24-1, the J gene TRBJ1-4, with 7 bases fitting TRBD1. The V gene end was trimmed by 4 bases and the J gene end by 7 bases; junction bases not matched to a gene: 11. The CDR3 runs 16 residues. Germline CDR1 KGHDR, CDR2 SFDVKD. The CDR3 DNA follows: TGTGCCACCAGTGACCACCAAGGGGGCGCGAGTGAAAAACTGTTTTTT. Its protein is CATSDHQGGASEKLFF.

This sequence joins TRBV11-2 and TRBJ2-5; no clear D gene. Trimming removed 3 bases at V and 2 bases at J, with 7 bases between. The germline V gene encodes CDR1 SGHAT and CDR2 FQNNGV. This CDR3 has 13 amino acids. The CDR3 spells CASSLNSQETQYF. DNA for the CDR3: TGTGCCAGCAGCTTGAACTCGCAAGAGACCCAGTACTTC.

The V call is TRBV19, the J call TRBJ2-2; no clear D gene. Germline CDR1 LNHDA, CDR2 SQIVND (reference sequence). V lost 7 bases to trimming and J lost 0 bases, with 9 bases between them. This CDR3 contains 14 residues. In DNA, the CDR3 is TGTGCCAGTAACCGGGCGGCGAACACCGGGGAGCTGTTTTTT. This gives the protein CASNRAANTGELFF. Filled out from reference TRBV19 and TRBJ2-2, the complete variable domain reads DGGITQSPKYLFRKEGQNVTLSCEQNLNHDAMYWYRQDPGQGLRLIYYSQIVNDFQKGDIAEGYSVSREKKESFPLTVTSAQKNPTAFYLCASNRAANTGELFFGEGSRLTVL.

This chain joins TRBV18 and TRBJ2-7; D is possibly TRBD2 (7 bases). V was clipped by 3 bases and J by 7 bases, with 10 bases between them. Germline V gene data show CDR1 as KGHSH and CDR2 as LQKENI. The CDR3 runs to 12 residues. The CDR3 spells CASSPGGGEQYV. In nucleotides, the CDR3 is TGTGCCAGCTCACCGGGAGGGGGGGAGCAGTACGTC.

The V call is TRBV19, the J call TRBJ2-5; D is ambiguous. The V end lost 3 bases, the J end lost 5 bases, and 10 bases lay between the germline ends. Germline CDR1 reads LNHDA; CDR2 reads SQIVND (reference sequence). CDR3 size: 13 residues. The CDR3 region has the DNA TGTGCCAGTAGTATGTCCTCCAGGGAGACCCAGTACTTC. Translating gives CASSMSSRETQYF.

This chain links TRBV6-5 with TRBJ1-1, with TRBD1 as a possible D gene (5 bases). Germline CDR1 reads MNHEY; CDR2 reads SVGAGI. Trimming took off 5 bases at V and 1 base at J, with 14 bases between the two ends. The CDR3 spans 15 residues. CDR3 in amino acids: CASSHAGTGNTEAFF. In DNA, the CDR3 is TGTGCCAGCAGTCATGCCGGGACGGGGAACACTGAAGCTTTCTTT.

This clone was detected a few times. The rearrangement links TRBV30 to TRBJ1-1; 8 nucleotides line up with TRBD1. Trimming took 5 bases from V and 4 from J; bases not matched to a gene: 9. The CDR3 covers 14 residues. Germline CDR1 reads GTSNPN; CDR2 reads SVGIG (reference sequence). As DNA, the CDR3 is TGTGCCTGGGGGCAGAGTGACAGGGGCACTGAAGCTTTCTTT. Translation: CAWGQSDRGTEAFF.

This chain connects TRBV7-9 to TRBJ1-4; 7 nucleotides agree with TRBD1. Losses at the gene ends were 7 bases for V and 7 bases for J; bases not matched to a gene: 6. Germline V gene lookup returns CDR1 SEHNR and CDR2 FQNEAQ (reference sequence). The CDR3 is made up of 13 amino acids. The CDR3 DNA reads as TGTGCCAGCATCGGGCAGGGGGGTGAAAAACTGTTTTTT. It is translated as CASIGQGGEKLFF.

The V call is TRBV2, the J call TRBJ1-3; D perhaps matches TRBD1 (5 bases). V was clipped by 5 bases and J by 9 bases, with 14 bases between them. Germline V gene lookup returns CDR1 SNHLY and CDR2 FYNNEI. The CDR3 covers 13 residues. The CDR3 DNA reads as TGTGCCAGCAGTCAAGACAGCAGTGGCACCATATATTTT. This sequence encodes CASSQDSSGTIYF.

The table lists this clone with a count of one. The chain is built from TRBV15 and TRBJ1-4; the D is unclear. Germline CDR1 LNHNV, CDR2 YYDKDF (reference sequence). This CDR3 is 15 amino acids long. Trimming pared 4 bases from V and 8 bases from J, leaving 17 bases between. The CDR3 loop is CATSTVFGGGEKLFF. CDR3 DNA: TGTGCCACCAGCACTGTTTTCGGAGGCGGGGAAAAACTGTTTTTT.

The chain links TRBV5-1 to TRBJ2-5; TRBD1 aligns across 7 bases. The CDR3 runs 16 residues. V dropped 0 bases and J dropped 0; count of bases not matched to a gene: 5. The germline V gene encodes CDR1 SGHRS and CDR2 YFSETQ. CDR3 DNA sequence: TGCGCCAGCAGCTTGGATGGGACAGTGTACCAAGAGACCCAGTACTTC. Translation gives CASSLDGTVYQETQYF.

The J gene is TRBJ2-2, the V gene TRBV27, with unresolved D. V lost 0 bases, J lost 13 bases, and 18 bases lay in between. The CDR3 runs to 15 residues. Germline lookup yields CDR1 MNHEY and CDR2 SMNVEV (reference sequence). CDR3 bases: TGTGCCAGCAGTTTATCGCGGTTAGCCACCGGTCGGCTGTTTTTT. Protein sequence: CASSLSRLATGRLFF.